Following are 6 T cell receptor beta chains from one sample sequenced in a study of CD8+CD57+ T cells in acquired aplastic anemia. Genomic DNA provided the template from which TCR beta VDJ and CDR3 profiles were obtained. TCRdb reprocessed the reads with MiXCR, giving one entry per CDR3 protein. The sample records around 64,000 distinct CDR3 sequences, 50% to 70% being singletons. The material sequenced was sorted CD4+, CD8+, or CD8+CD57+ T cells (not recorded which) from PBMCs. These receptors came from a human donor in good health, serving as a control.

This sequence joins TRBV2 and TRBJ2-7, with TRBD2 matching over 9 bases. There are 14 residues in the CDR3. After removal of 8 bases from V and 6 bases from J, the junction contained 11 bases not matched to a gene. Looked up from germline, CDR1 is SNHLY and CDR2 is FYNNEI. The CDR3 protein is CASGDGLARPEQYF. The CDR3 region has the DNA TGTGCCAGCGGAGATGGACTAGCGAGGCCCGAGCAGTACTTC. Full variable domain (remainder filled in from reference TRBV2 and TRBJ2-7): EPEVTQTPSHQVTQMGQEVILRCVPISNHLYFYWYRQILGQKVEFLVSFYNNEISEKSEIFDDQFSVERPDGSNFTLKIRSTKLEDSAMYFCASGDGLARPEQYFGPGTRLTVT.

The V call is TRBV10-3, the J call TRBJ1-1; TRBD1 matches at 7 bases. The CDR3 runs 12 residues. From germline, CDR1 is ENHRY and CDR2 SYGVKD. Trimming removed 8 bases from V and 2 bases from J; junction bases left unmatched: 2. This CDR3 is CAIGTANTEAFF. The CDR3 DNA follows: TGTGCCATCGGGACAGCTAACACTGAAGCTTTCTTT.

The chain carries TRBV19 and TRBJ2-3, with 7 bases that match TRBD2. From germline, CDR1 is LNHDA and CDR2 SQIVND (reference sequence). J was trimmed by 4 bases and V by 5 bases; bases with no gene match: 6. This CDR3 contains 14 residues. Written as DNA, the CDR3 is TGTGCCAGTAGTCTGGGGAGGGTGGCAGATACGCAGTATTTT. It codes for CASSLGRVADTQYF.

The chain employs TRBV19 and TRBJ2-2; 7 bases map to TRBD1. Germline V gives CDR1 LNHDA, CDR2 SQIVND (reference sequence). V shed 0 bases, J shed 8 bases, and the junction held 3 bases outside the gene matches. The CDR3 runs to 14 residues. CDR3 DNA sequence: TGTGCCAGTAGTATAGAAGGGGGCACAGGGGAGCTGTTTTTT. Its translation: CASSIEGGTGELFF. Filled out from reference TRBV19 and TRBJ2-2, the complete variable domain reads DGGITQSPKYLFRKEGQNVTLSCEQNLNHDAMYWYRQDPGQGLRLIYYSQIVNDFQKGDIAEGYSVSREKKESFPLTVTSAQKNPTAFYLCASSIEGGTGELFFGEGSRLTVL.

The V call is TRBV10-3, the J call TRBJ1-1; 7 bases align to TRBD1. This CDR3 region has 14 residues. Germline assignment: CDR1 ENHRY and CDR2 SYGVKD. The junction had 8 bases not matched to a gene; V was cut back by 5 bases and J by 5 bases. CDR3 amino acids: CAISRTTGLTEAFF. The CDR3, as DNA: TGTGCCATCAGTCGGACGACAGGGCTAACTGAAGCTTTCTTT.

This clonotype was seen a few times. A clone one base away is much larger, so this may be a read error. The V gene is TRBV6-1, the J gene TRBJ2-7; 7 bases map to TRBD2. From germline, CDR1 is MNHNS and CDR2 SASEGT. The CDR3 loop spans 14 amino acids. The CDR3 sequence: CAGSRSGFGYEQYF. CDR3 DNA sequence: TGTGCCGGCAGCCGTAGCGGGTTCGGCTACGAGCAGTACTTC.